This section outlines one T cell receptor (beta chain) sequence together with its context. The assay was immunoSEQ multiplex PCR, and TCRdb's table has in-frame clones only and misses some. The sample consists of roughly 45,000 clones, about 80% of them appearing once. Time point noted: peripheral blood 6 weeks after treatment start. This sample was included in a study of PD-L1 blockade in urothelial cancer. Background on the study: Twenty-five of the 29 patients were men with bladder-origin urothelial cancer. A median of roughly 140,000 T cells was found in the blood samples.

Trimming took off 3 bases at V and 7 bases at J, with 16 bases between the two ends. The CDR3 is 15 residues long. Looked up from germline, CDR1 is GTSNPN and CDR2 is SVGIG (reference sequence). The material sequenced was PBMCs, taken around atezolizumab (anti-PD-L1) treatment. The clonotype comes from a man in his sixties with urothelial cancer. This rearrangement joins TRBV30 to TRBJ1-6; D remains unclear. The CDR3 protein is CAWRLDGRVNSPLHF. The CDR3 region has the DNA TGTGCCTGGAGGCTAGACGGGAGGGTGAATTCACCCCTCCACTTT.